This is a list of T cell receptor beta chains from one sample in a study of shared clonotypes between healthy human individuals. This table comes from immunoSEQ multiplex PCR, and its TCRdb copy is limited to in-frame clones, with some not included. Here the sample spans around 440,000 clones, roughly 80% being singletons. Sequenced sample: PBMCs. These TCRs come from a middle-aged woman in good health. Some clones in this sample may be carry-over from other donors' samples. Both conserved end residues are part of each CDR3. D genes are given only for firm matches. The size entry is marked missing in some rows and otherwise reads once, few, many or a size class.

>TRBV7-9|TRBD1|TRBJ1-1|NA
TGTGCCAGCAGCCTCACAGGGGTCACTGAAGCTTTCTTT
CASSLTGVTEAFF
>TRBV7-9|TRBD2|TRBJ2-1|many
TGTGCCAGCAGCCCTCGGACTAGCGGGAGGAATGAGCAGTTCTTC
CASSPRTSGRNEQFF
>TRBV10-3|TRBD2|TRBJ2-7|NA
TGTGCCATCAGTGGACGGGAGGGTTGGTACGAGCAGTACTTC
CAISGREGWYEQYF
>TRBV6-4|TRBD2|TRBJ2-1|NA
TGTGCCAGCAGTAGGGCGGGGGGCTTCTCCTACAATGAGCAGTTCTTC
CASSRAGGFSYNEQFF
>TRBV11-2|TRBD1|TRBJ2-7|NA
TGTGCCAGCAGCTCTTTACAGGGGGCGGGATTCAGTCACGAGCAGTACTTC
CASSSLQGAGFSHEQYF
>TRBV2|NA|TRBJ1-2|once
TGTGCCAGCAGTGCGGGGGGTGGTTCCTATGGCTACACCTTC
CASSAGGGSYGYTF
>TRBV6-1|TRBD2|TRBJ2-1|NA
TGTGCCAGCAGTGAGTTGGCGGGAGACTACAATGAGCAGTTCTTC
CASSELAGDYNEQFF
>TRBV10-1|NA|TRBJ2-7|NA
TGCGCCAGCAGTGAGTCGAGGGGTTACGAGCAGTACTTC
CASSESRGYEQYF
>TRBV7-6|NA|TRBJ2-3|few
TGTGCCAGCAGCTGGGGCGGTCGCACAGATACGCAGTATTTT
CASSWGGRTDTQYF
>TRBV5-6|NA|TRBJ2-2|NA
TGTGCCAGCAGCTTGGGGTACACGGGCACCGGGGAGCTGTTTTTT
CASSLGYTGTGELFF
>TRBV27|NA|TRBJ2-7|NA
TGTGCCAGCAGTTCCGGACTGGGGAGGTACGAGCAGTACTTC
CASSSGLGRYEQYF
>TRBV27|NA|TRBJ2-7|NA
TGTGCCAGCAGTGACCGACAGGCCTCCTACGAGCAGTACTTC
CASSDRQASYEQYF
>TRBV19|NA|TRBJ2-7|NA
TGTGCCAGTAGTCGGTTGGAGTCATCCCATCGCGAGCAGTACTTC
CASSRLESSHREQYF
>TRBV28|TRBD1|TRBJ1-4|NA
TGTGCCAGCAGTTCGTACGGGACAGGGGCGTCAAGCTATGAAAAACTGTTTTTT
CASSSYGTGASSYEKLFF
>TRBV2|NA|TRBJ1-1|NA
TGTGCCAGCAGTGATTCGGGGCGGGGGACTGAAGCTTTCTTT
CASSDSGRGTEAFF
>TRBV19|NA|TRBJ1-2|many
TGTGCCAGTTTCTCGTGGGGTCGGACGGCTACTAACTATGGCTACACCTTC
CASFSWGRTATNYGYTF
>TRBV9|NA|TRBJ2-7|NA
TGTGCCAGCGGAAGGGACCCGAGGGGAGAGCAGTACTTC
CASGRDPRGEQYF
>TRBV7-9|TRBD1|TRBJ1-4|NA
TGTGCCAGCAGCTTGCGGACAGGGGGAGGTGAAAAACTGTTTTTT
CASSLRTGGGEKLFF
>TRBV20-1|NA|TRBJ2-2|NA
TGCAGTGCTCAAGGGAGCGGGGAGCTGTTTTTT
CSAQGSGELFF
>TRBV7-8|NA|TRBJ2-7|NA
TGTGCCAGCAGCTTAGTCGGGCACTCCTACGAGCAGTACTTC
CASSLVGHSYEQYF
>TRBV15|NA|TRBJ2-1|NA
TGTGCCACCAGCAGACGAGATAACAGGTACGGTGAGCAGTTCTTC
CATSRRDNRYGEQFF
>TRBV19|TRBD1|TRBJ2-7|many
TGTGCCAGTAGTCCCGACAGGGGGGGTTCCGAGCAGTACTTC
CASSPDRGGSEQYF
>TRBV7-2|TRBD2|TRBJ2-7|few
TGTGCCAGCAGCTCCGGAGGGACTAGCTACGAGCAGTACTTC
CASSSGGTSYEQYF
>TRBV7-2|TRBD1|TRBJ2-1|NA
TGTGCCAGCAGCCCCCAGGGACAGGCCTACAATGAGCAGTTCTTC
CASSPQGQAYNEQFF
>TRBV6-5|NA|TRBJ2-5|NA
TGTGCCAGCTCCCGGGGACTTTGGGAGACCCAGTACTTC
CASSRGLWETQYF
>TRBV6-4|TRBD1|TRBJ2-2|few
TGTGCCAGCAGTGACGGGCCGGGACAGGGGGCCGGGGAGCTGTTTTTT
CASSDGPGQGAGELFF
>TRBV28|NA|TRBJ2-7|NA
TGTGCCAGCCTGCGGCGGGCCACCTACGAGCAGTACTTC
CASLRRATYEQYF
>TRBV2|TRBD2|TRBJ2-1|NA
TGTGCCAGCAGTGAACAGCGGGATTCGCTCACAGGGCAGTTCTTC
CASSEQRDSLTGQFF
>TRBV4-2|TRBD1|TRBJ1-3|NA
TGTGCCAGCAGTCGGGGACAGGCCTTGAGCTCTGGAAACACCATATATTTT
CASSRGQALSSGNTIYF